Included here is one TCR beta chain sequence, with context. This entry is derived from a study of control samples from healthy donors and cancer patients. The assay was immunoSEQ multiplex PCR, and TCRdb's table has in-frame clones only and misses some. The table has around 230,000 clones, around 94% seen once; the top ten hold approximately 1.5%. Sequenced: blood. The receptor was derived from a man in his forties or fifties in good health.

For the CDR3, the DNA is TGTGCCAGCAGCCGCCACCAGGGCGGGAACACTGAAGCTTTCTTT. Translating gives CASSRHQGGNTEAFF. The chain joins TRBV3-1 (or the pseudogene TRBV3-2) to TRBJ1-1; possibly TRBD1 for D (5 bases). In germline, CDR1 is LGHDT, CDR2 YNNKEL (reference sequence). This CDR3 has 15 amino acids. The V end lost 4 bases, the J end lost 1 base, and 13 bases lay between the germline ends.